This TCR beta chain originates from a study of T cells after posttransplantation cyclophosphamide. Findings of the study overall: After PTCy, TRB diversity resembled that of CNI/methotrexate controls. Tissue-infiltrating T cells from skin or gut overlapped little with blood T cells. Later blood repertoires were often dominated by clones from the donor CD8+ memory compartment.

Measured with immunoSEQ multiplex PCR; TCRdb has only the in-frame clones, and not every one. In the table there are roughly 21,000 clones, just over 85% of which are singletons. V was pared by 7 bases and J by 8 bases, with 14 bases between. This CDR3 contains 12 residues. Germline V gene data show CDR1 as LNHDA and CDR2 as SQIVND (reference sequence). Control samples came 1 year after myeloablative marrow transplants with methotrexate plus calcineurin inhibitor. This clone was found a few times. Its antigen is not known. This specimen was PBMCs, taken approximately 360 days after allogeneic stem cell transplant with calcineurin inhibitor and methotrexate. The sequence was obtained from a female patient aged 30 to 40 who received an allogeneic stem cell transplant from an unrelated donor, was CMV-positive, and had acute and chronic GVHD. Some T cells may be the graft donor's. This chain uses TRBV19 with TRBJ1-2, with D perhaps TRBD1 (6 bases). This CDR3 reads CASKQGVEGYTF. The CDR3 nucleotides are TGTGCCAGTAAACAGGGAGTGGAGGGCTACACCTTC.